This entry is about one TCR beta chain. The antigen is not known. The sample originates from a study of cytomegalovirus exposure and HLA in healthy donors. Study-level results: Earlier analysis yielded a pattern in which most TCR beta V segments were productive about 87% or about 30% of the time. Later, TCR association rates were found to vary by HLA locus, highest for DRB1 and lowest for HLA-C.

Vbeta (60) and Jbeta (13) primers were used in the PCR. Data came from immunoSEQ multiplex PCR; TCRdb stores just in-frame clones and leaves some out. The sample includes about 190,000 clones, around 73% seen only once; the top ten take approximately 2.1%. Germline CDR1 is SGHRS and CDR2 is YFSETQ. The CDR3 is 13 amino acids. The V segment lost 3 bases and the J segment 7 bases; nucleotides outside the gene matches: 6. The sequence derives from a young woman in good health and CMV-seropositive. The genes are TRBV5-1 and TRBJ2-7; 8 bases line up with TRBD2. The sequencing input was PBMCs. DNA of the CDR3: TGCGCCAGCAGCTCACTAGCGGCCTCTGAGCAGTACTTC. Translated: CASSSLAASEQYF.